Listed here are 12 T cell receptor beta chains from one sample, sequenced in a study of T cells in Graves' hyperthyroidism and ophthalmopathy. Researchers took RNA transcripts and amplified the TCR beta CDR3 regions from them. A first-round RT-PCR of the TCR CDR3 used the HTBI primer set. One entry per CDR3 protein, called by TCRdb with MiXCR from the multiplex PCR reads. The table lists hundreds of thousands of distinct CDR3 sequences, around a quarter of them singletons, with 11% in the top ten. Sequenced: blood. These receptors originate from a woman under 40 with Graves' ophthalmopathy.

This clonotype was recorded at least ten times. The chain recombines TRBV6-2 or TRBV6-3 with TRBJ1-2, with unresolved D. The CDR3 totals 13 residues. Germline CDR1 MNHEY, CDR2 SVGEGT. The V and J ends lost 7 bases and 5 bases respectively, with 14 bases between them. This CDR3 reads CASTRGREYGYTF. The DNA of the CDR3 is TGTGCCAGCACCCGCGGGCGTGAATATGGCTACACCTTC.

At least ten counts were recorded for this clonotype. The chain employs TRBV7-2 and TRBJ1-2; D might be TRBD1 (6 bases). The CDR3 consists of 14 residues. Germline V gene sequence: CDR1 SGHTA, CDR2 FQGNSA. Trimming removed 5 bases from V and 6 bases from J, with 16 bases in between. The CDR3 DNA reads TGTGCCAGCAGCCATGACGTCTCAGGGGATGGCTACACCTTC. Its protein is CASSHDVSGDGYTF.

This clonotype was picked up a small number of times. The rearrangement uses TRBV5-1 and TRBJ2-7; 11 nucleotides align to TRBD2. The CDR3 covers 14 residues. Per germline, CDR1 SGHRS and CDR2 YFSETQ. V lost 6 bases to trimming and J lost 6 bases; unmatched junction nucleotides: 8. CDR3: CASTYSGGAVEQYF. CDR3 nucleotides: TGCGCCAGCACCTATAGCGGGGGGGCGGTCGAGCAGTACTTC.

This clonotype showed up just a few times. J is TRBJ1-2 and V is TRBV6-1; 7 nucleotides agree with TRBD1. Germline V lookup: CDR1 MNHNS, CDR2 SASEGT. This CDR3 has 16 amino acids. Unmatched junction bases numbered 11, after V lost 7 bases and J lost 0 bases. The CDR3 spells CASTDRGTAANYGYTF. CDR3 DNA sequence: TGTGCCAGCACCGACAGAGGGACAGCGGCTAACTATGGCTACACCTTC.

This clonotype was seen many times. The chain links TRBV3-1 to TRBJ1-1; D gene unclear. V was shortened by 1 base and J by 0 bases, with 9 bases between the two germline ends. Germline loops: CDR1 LGHDT, CDR2 YNNKEL (reference sequence). CDR3 length: 15 amino acids. CDR3 DNA: TGTGCCAGCAGCCAAGTGCCGGACCTGAACACTGAAGCTTTCTTT. Translated: CASSQVPDLNTEAFF.

V and J are TRBV6-1 and TRBJ2-7; D is unresolved. V was pared by 4 bases and J by 0 bases, with 10 bases between. The germline gives CDR1 MNHNS, CDR2 SASEGT. This CDR3 spans 14 amino acids. The DNA of the CDR3 is TGTGCCAGCAGTGGTCCCGGTTACTCCTACGAGCAGTACTTC. Translation gives CASSGPGYSYEQYF.

Details on this clonotype: This may be a read error, as it is one base from a much larger clone. The chain joins TRBV3-1 to TRBJ1-5, with 8 bases fitting TRBD1. Germline V gene sequence: CDR1 LGHDT, CDR2 YNNKEL (reference sequence). The V and J ends lost 4 bases and 4 bases, in that order; junction bases with no gene match: 3. This CDR3 has 14 residues. The CDR3 DNA sequence: TGTGCCAGCAGCCCCCGGGACAGGAATCAGCCCCAGCATTTT. Protein: CASSPRDRNQPQHF.

Ten or more counts support this clonotype. The chain has TRBV7-6 and TRBJ2-7; 13 nucleotides agree with TRBD2. The CDR3 covers 15 residues. The J segment lost 0 bases and the V segment lost 6 bases, leaving 2 bases of the junction unmatched. Germline assignment: CDR1 SGHVS and CDR2 FNYEAQ. The CDR3 loop is CASSRTSGSSYEQYF. CDR3 bases: TGTGCCAGCAGTCGGACTAGCGGGAGCTCCTACGAGCAGTACTTC. The full variable domain, in which reference TRBV7-6 and TRBJ2-7 provide the parts outside the CDR3, is GAGVSQSPRYKVTKRGQDVALRCDPISGHVSLYWYRQALGQGPEFLTYFNYEAQQDKSGLPNDRFSAERPEGSISTLTIQRTEQRDSAMYRCASSRTSGSSYEQYFGPGTRLTVT.

This clonotype came up many times. The chain joins TRBV11-1 to TRBJ2-3; 7 positions match TRBD2. This CDR3 region has 16 residues. V shed 1 base and J 2 bases; nucleotides not matched to a gene: 6. Looked up from germline, CDR1 is SGHAT and CDR2 is FQDESV (reference sequence). The CDR3 bases are TGTGCCAGCAGCTTAGTCCGGGGGGAGAACACAGATACGCAGTATTTT. Translated, it gives CASSLVRGENTDTQYF.

V gene TRBV18 combines with J gene TRBJ1-3; no firm D call. The CDR3 totals 16 residues. CDR1 is KGHSH, CDR2 LQKENI, per germline. Trimming stripped 0 bases from V and 0 bases from J, with 9 bases between. Written as DNA, the CDR3 is TGTGCCAGCTCACCACCAGCAAAGAGCTCTGGAAACACCATATATTTT. Protein: CASSPPAKSSGNTIYF.

This clonotype was observed a few times. A read error may be the cause here, since a much bigger clone is one base away. The chain joins TRBV6-5 to TRBJ1-1; D not certain. Germline V gene data show CDR1 as MNHEY and CDR2 as SVGAGI. The CDR3 consists of 16 residues. Trimming left V 4 bases short and J 0 bases short, with 15 bases between. DNA for the CDR3: TGTGCCAGCAGTTGCGAGTACAGAAGTATGAACACTGAAGCTTTCTTT. As protein: CASSCEYRSMNTEAFF.

The chain has TRBV3-1 and TRBJ1-2, with D uncertain. The germline gives CDR1 LGHDT, CDR2 YNNKEL (reference sequence). Trimming cost V 1 base and J 8 bases, with 14 bases left between them. CDR3 size: 14 residues. The CDR3 DNA follows: TGTGCCAGCAGCCAAGGCGGGAATACGGGGGGCTACACCTTC. This encodes CASSQGGNTGGYTF.